This TCR beta chain was profiled in a study of chronic HIV infection and antiretroviral therapy. TCRdb processed the 5' RACE reads anew with MiXCR; each CDR3 protein has one entry. The sample shows about 38,000 distinct CDR3 sequences, 8% to 10% of them seen only once. CDR1 and CDR2 (germline): SGDLS, YYNGEE. With V trimmed by 0 bases and J by 3 bases, 6 bases remained unmatched. The CDR3 is made up of 15 amino acids. V gene TRBV9 combines with J gene TRBJ2-7; 7 bases map to TRBD1. The sample comprised peripheral blood. The receptor was derived from an adult who had HIV and had not received antiretroviral therapy, or was an uninfected healthy control (not recorded which). The CDR3 nucleotides read TGTGCCAGCAGCGTAGAGGGGGCTAGGATCTACGAGCAGTACTTC. Amino acid sequence: CASSVEGARIYEQYF.